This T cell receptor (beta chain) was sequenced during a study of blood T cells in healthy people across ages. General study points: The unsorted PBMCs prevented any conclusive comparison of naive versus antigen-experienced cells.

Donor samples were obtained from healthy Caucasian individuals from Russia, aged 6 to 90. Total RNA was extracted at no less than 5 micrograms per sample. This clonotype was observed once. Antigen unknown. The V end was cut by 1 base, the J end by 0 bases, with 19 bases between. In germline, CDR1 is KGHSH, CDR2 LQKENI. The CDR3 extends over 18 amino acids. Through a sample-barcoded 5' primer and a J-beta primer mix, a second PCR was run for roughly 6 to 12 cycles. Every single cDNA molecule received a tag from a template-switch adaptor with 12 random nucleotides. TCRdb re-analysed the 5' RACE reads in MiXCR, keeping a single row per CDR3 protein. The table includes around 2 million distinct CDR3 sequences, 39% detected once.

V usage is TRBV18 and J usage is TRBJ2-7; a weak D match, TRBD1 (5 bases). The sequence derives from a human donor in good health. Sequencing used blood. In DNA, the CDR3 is TGTGCCAGCTCACCACTACGAACAGGCGGACAAAGCTCCTACGAGCAGTACTTC. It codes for CASSPLRTGGQSSYEQYF. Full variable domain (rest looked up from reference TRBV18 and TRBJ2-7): NAGVMQNPRHLVRRRGQEARLRCSPMKGHSHVYWYRQLPEEGLKFMVYLQKENIIDESGMPKERFSAEFPKEGPSILRIQQVVRGDSAAYFCASSPLRTGGQSSYEQYFGPGTRLTVT.